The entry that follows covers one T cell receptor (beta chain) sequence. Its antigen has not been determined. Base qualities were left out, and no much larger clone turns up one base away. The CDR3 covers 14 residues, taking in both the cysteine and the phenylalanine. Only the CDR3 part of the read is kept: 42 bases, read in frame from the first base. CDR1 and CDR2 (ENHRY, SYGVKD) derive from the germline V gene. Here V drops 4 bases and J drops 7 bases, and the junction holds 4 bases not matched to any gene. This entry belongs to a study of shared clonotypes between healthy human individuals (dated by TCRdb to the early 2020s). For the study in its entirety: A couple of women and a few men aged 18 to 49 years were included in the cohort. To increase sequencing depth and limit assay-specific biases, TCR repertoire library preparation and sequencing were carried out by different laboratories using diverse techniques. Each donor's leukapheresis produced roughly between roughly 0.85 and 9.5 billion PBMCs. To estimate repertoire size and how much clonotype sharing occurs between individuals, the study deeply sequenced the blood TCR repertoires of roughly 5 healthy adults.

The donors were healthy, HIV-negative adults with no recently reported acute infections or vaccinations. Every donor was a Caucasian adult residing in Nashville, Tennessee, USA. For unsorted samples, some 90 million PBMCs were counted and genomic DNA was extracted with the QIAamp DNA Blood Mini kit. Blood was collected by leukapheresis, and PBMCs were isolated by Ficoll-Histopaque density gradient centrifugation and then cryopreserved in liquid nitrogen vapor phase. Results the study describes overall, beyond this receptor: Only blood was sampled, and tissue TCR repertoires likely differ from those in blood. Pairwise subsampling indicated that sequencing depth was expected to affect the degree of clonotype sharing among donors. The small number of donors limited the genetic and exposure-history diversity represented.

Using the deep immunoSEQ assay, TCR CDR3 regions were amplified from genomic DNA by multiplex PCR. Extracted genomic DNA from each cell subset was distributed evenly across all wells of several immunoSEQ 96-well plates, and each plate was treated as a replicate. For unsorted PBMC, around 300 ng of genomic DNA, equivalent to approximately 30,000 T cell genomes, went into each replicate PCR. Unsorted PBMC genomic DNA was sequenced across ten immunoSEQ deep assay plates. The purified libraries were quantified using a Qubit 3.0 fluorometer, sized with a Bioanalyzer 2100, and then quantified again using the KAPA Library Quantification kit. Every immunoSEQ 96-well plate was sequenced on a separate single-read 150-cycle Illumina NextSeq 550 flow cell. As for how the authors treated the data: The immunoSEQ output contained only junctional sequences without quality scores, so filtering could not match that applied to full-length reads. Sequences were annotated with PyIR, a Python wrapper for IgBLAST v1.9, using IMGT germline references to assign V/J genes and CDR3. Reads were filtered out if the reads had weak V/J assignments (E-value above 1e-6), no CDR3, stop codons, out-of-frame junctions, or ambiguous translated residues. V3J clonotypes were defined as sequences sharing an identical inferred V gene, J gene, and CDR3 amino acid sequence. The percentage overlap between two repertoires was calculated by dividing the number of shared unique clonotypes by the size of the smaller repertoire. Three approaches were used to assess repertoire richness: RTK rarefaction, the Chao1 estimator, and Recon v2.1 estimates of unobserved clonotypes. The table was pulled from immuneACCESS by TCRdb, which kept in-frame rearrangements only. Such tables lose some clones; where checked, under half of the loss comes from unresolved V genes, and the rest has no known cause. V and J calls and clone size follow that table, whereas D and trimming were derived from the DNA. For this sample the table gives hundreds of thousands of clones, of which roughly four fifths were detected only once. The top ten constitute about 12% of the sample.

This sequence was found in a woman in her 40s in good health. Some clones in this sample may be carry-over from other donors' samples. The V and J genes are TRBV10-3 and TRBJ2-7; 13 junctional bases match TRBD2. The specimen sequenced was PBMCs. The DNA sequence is TGTGCCATCAGTGGGACTAGCGGGAGCGGTGAGCAGTACTTC. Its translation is CAISGTSGSGEQYF.